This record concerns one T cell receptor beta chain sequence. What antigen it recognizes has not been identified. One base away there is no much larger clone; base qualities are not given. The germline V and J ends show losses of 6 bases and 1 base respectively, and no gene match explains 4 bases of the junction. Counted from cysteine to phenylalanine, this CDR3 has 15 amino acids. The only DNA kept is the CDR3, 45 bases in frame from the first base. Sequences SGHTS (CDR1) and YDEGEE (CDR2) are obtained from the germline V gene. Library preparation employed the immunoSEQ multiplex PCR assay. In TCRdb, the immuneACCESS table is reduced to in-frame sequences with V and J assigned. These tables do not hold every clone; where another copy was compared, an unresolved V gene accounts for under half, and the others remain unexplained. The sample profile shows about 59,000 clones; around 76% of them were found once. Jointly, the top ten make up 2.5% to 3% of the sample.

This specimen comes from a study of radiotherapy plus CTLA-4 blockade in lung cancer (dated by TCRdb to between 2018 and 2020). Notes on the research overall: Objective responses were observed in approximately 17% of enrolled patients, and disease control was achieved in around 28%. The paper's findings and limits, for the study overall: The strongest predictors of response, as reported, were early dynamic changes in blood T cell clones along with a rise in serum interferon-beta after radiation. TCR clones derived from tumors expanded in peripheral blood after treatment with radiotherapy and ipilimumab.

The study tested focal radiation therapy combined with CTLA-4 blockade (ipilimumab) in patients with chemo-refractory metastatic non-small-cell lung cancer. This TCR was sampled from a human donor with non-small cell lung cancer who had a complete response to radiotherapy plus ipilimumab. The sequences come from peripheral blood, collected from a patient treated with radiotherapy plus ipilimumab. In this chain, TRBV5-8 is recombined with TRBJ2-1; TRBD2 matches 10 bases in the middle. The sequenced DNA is TGTGCCAGCACCTTTAGCGGGAGGTCCTACAATGAGCAGTTCTTC. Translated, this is CASTFSGRSYNEQFF.